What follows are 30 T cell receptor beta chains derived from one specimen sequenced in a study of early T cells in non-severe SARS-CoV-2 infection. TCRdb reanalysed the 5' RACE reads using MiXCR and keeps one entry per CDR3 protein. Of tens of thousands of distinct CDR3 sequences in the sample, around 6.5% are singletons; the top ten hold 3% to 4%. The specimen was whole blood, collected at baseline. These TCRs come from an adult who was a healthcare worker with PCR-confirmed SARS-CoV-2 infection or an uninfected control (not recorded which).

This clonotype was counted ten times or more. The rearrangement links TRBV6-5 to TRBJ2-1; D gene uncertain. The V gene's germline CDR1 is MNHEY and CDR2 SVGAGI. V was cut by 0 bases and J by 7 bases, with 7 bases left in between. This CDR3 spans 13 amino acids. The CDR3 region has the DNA TGTGCCAGCAGTTACTCAAGGCTGAATGAGCAGTTCTTC. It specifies CASSYSRLNEQFF.

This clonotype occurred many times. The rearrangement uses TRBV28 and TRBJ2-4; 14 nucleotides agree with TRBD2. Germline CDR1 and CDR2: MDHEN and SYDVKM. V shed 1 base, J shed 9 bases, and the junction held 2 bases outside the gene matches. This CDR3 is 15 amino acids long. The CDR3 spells CASSLSGTSGGIQYF. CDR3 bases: TGTGCCAGCAGTTTATCGGGGACTAGCGGGGGCATTCAGTACTTC.

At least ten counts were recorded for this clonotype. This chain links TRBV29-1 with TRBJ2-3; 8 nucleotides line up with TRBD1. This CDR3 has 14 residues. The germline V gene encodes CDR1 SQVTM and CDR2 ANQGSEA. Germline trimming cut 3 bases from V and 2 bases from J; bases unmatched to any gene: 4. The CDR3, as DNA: TGCAGCGTTGACAGGGGGCTGAACACAGATACGCAGTATTTT. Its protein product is CSVDRGLNTDTQYF.

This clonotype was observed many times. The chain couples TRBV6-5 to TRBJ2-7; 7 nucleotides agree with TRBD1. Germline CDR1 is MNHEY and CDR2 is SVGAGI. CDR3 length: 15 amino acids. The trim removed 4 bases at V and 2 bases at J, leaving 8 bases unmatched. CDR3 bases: TGTGCCAGCAGTTGGGGGACAGCCCCGACCTACGAGCAGTACTTC. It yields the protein CASSWGTAPTYEQYF.

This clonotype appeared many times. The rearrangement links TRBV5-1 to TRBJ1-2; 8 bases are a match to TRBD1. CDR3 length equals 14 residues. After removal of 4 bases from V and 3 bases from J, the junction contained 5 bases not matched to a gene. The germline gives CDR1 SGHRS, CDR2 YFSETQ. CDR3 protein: CASSTGQGDYGYTF. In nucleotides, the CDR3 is TGCGCCAGCAGCACAGGACAGGGAGACTATGGCTACACCTTC.

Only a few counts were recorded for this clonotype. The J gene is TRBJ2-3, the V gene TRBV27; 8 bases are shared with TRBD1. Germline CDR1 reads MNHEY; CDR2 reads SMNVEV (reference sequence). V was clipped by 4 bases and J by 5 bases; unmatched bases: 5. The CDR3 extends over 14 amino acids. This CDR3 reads CASSSTDRGDTQYF. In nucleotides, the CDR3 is TGTGCCAGCAGTTCTACCGACAGGGGAGATACGCAGTATTTT.

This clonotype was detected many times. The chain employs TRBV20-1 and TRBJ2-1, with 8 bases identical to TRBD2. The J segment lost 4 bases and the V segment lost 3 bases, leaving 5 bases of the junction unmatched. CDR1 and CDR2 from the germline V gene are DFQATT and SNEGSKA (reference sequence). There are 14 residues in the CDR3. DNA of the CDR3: TGCAGTGCTAGTCCCCGGGAGGGATACAATGAGCAGTTCTTC. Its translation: CSASPREGYNEQFF.

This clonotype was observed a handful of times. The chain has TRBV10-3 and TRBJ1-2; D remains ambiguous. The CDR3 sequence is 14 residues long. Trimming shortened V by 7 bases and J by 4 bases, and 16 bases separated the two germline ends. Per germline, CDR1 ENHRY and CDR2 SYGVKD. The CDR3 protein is CAITPQQAAYGYTF. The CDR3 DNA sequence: TGTGCCATCACCCCGCAGCAGGCCGCCTATGGCTACACCTTC.

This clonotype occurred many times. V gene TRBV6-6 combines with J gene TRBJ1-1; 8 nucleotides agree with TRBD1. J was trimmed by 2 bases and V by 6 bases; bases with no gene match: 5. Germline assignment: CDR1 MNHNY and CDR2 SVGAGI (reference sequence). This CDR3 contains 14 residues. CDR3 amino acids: CASSQGATNTEAFF. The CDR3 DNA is TGTGCCAGCAGCCAGGGGGCTACTAACACTGAAGCTTTCTTT.

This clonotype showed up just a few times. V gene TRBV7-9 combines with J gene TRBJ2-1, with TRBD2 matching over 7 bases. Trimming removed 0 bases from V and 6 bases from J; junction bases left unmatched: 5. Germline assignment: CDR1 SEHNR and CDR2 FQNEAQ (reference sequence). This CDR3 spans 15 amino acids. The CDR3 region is CASSLAGTTLNEQFF. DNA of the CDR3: TGTGCCAGCAGCTTAGCCGGGACTACGCTCAATGAGCAGTTCTTC.

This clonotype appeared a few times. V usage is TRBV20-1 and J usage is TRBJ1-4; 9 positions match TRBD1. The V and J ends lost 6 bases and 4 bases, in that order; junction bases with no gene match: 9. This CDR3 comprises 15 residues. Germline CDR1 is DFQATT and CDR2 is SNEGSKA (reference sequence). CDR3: CSAYGQGRFNEKLFF. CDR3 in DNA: TGCAGTGCCTACGGACAGGGGAGGTTTAATGAAAAACTGTTTTTT.

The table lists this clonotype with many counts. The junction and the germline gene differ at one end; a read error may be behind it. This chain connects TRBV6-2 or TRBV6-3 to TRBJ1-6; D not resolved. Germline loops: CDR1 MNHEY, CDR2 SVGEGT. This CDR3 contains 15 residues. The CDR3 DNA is TGTGCCAGCAGTCGAAAAATCTTCGGGAATTCGCCCCTCCACTTT. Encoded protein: CASSRKIFGNSPLHF.

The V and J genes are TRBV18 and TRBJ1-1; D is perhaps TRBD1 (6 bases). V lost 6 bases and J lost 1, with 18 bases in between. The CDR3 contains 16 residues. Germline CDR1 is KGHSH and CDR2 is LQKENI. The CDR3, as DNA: TGTGCCAGCTCGCAGTCTCAAGGCAGGGGGAACACTGAAGCTTTCTTT. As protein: CASSQSQGRGNTEAFF. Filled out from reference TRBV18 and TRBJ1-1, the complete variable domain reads NAGVMQNPRHLVRRRGQEARLRCSPMKGHSHVYWYRQLPEEGLKFMVYLQKENIIDESGMPKERFSAEFPKEGPSILRIQQVVRGDSAAYFCASSQSQGRGNTEAFFGQGTRLTVV.

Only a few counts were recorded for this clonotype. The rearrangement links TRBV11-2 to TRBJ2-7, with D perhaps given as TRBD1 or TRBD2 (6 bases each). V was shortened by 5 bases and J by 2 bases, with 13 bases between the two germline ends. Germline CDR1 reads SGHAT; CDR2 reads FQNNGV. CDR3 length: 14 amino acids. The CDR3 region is CASSAGQFTYEQYF. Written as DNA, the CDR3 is TGTGCCAGCAGCGCGGGACAATTCACCTACGAGCAGTACTTC.

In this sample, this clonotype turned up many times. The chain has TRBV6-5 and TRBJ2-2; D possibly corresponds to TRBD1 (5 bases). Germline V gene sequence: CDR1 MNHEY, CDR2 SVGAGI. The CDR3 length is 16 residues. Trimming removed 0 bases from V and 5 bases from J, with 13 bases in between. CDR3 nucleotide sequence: TGTGCCAGCAGTTACTCGATCAGGGTGGCTACCGGGGAGCTGTTTTTT. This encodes CASSYSIRVATGELFF.

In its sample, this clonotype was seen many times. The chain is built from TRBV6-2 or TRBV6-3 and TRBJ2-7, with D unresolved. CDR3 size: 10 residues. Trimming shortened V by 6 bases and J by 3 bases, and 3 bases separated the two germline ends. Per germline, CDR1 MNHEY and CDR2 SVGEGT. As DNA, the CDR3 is TGTGCCAGCAGGGACTACGAGCAGTACTTC. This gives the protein CASRDYEQYF.

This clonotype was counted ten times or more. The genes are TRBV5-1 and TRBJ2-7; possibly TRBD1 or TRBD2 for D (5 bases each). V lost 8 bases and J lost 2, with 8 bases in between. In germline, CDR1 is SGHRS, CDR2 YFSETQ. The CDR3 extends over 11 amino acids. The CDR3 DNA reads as TGCGCCAGTATGGGGGCCTACGAGCAGTACTTC. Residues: CASMGAYEQYF.

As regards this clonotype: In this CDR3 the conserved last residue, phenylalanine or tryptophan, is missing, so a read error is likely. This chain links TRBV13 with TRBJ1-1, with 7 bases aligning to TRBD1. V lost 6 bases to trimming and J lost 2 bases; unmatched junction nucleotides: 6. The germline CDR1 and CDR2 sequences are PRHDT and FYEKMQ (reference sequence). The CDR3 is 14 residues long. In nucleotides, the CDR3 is TGTGCCAGCAGTTTTACAGGGGTAAACACTGAAGCTTTCATT. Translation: CASSFTGVNTEAFI.

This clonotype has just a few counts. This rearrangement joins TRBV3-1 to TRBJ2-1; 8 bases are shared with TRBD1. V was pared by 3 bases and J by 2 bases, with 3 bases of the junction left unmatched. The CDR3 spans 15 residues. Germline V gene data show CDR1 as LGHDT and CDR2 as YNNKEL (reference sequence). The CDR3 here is CASSQDRVAYNEQFF. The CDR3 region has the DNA TGTGCCAGCAGCCAGGACAGGGTTGCCTACAATGAGCAGTTCTTC.

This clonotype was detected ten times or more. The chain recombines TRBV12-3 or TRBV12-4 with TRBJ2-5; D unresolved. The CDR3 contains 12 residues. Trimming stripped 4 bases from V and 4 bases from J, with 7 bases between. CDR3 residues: CASSSVGETQYF. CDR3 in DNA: TGTGCCAGCAGTTCGGTGGGAGAGACCCAGTACTTC.

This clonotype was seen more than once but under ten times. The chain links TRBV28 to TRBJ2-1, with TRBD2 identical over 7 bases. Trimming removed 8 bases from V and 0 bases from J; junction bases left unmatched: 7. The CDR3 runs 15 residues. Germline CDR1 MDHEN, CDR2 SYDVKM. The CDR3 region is CASPPGGSSYNEQFF. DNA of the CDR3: TGTGCCAGCCCCCCGGGCGGGAGCTCCTACAATGAGCAGTTCTTC. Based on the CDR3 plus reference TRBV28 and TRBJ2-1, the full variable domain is DVKVTQSSRYLVKRTGEKVFLECVQDMDHENMFWYRQDPGLGLRLIYFSYDVKMKEKGDIPEGYSVSREKKERFSLILESASTNQTSMYLCASPPGGSSYNEQFFGPGTRLTVL.

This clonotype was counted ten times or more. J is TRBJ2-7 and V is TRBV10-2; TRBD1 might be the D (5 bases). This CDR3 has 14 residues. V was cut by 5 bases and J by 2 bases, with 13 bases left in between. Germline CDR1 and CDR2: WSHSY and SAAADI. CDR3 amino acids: CASSSQGFTYEQYF. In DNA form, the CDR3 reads TGCGCCAGCAGTTCTCAGGGATTTACCTACGAGCAGTACTTC.

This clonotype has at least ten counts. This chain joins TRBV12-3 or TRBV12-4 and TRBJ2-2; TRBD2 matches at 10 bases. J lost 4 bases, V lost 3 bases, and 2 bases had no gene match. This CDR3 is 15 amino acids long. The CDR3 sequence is CASSFLAGVTGELFF. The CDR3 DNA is TGTGCCAGCAGTTTTCTAGCGGGAGTCACCGGGGAGCTGTTTTTT.

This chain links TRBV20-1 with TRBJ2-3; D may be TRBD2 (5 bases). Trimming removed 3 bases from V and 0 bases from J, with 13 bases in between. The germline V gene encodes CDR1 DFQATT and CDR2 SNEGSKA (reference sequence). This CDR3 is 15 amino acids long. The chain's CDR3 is CSARDFLLSTDTQYF. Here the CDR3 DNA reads TGCAGTGCTAGGGACTTCCTTTTAAGCACAGATACGCAGTATTTT.

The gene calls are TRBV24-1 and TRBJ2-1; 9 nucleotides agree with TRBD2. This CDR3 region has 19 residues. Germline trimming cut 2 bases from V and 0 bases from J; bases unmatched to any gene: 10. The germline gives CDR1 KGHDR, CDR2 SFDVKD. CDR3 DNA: TGTGCCACCAGTGATTCCAGCGGGAGGCCGAGGACCTCCTACAATGAGCAGTTCTTC. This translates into CATSDSSGRPRTSYNEQFF.

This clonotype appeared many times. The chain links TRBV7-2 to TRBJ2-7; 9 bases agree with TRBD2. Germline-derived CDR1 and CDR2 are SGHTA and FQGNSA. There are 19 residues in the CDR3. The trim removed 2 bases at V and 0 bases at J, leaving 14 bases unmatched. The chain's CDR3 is CASSLMGGMAGGPSYEQYF. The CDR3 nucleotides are TGTGCCAGCAGCTTAATGGGTGGTATGGCGGGAGGGCCCTCCTACGAGCAGTACTTC.

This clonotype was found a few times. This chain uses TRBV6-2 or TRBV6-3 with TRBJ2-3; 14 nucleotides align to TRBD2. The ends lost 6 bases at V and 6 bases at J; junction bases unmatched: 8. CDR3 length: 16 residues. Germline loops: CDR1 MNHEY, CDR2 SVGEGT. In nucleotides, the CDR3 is TGTGCCAGCAGCCAGGGACTAGCGGGAGCGGGTGATACGCAGTATTTT. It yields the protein CASSQGLAGAGDTQYF.

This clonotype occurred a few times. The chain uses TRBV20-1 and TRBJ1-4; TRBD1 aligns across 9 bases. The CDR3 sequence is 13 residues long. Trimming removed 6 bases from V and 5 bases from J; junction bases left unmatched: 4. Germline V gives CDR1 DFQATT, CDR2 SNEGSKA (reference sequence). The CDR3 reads CSATGTGNEKLFF. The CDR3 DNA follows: TGCAGTGCAACCGGGACAGGGAATGAAAAACTGTTTTTT.

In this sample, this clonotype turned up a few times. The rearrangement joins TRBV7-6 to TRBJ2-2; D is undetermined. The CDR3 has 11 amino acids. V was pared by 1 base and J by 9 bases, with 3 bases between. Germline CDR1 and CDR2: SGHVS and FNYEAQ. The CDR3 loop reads CASSLGWELFF. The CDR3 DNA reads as TGTGCCAGCAGCTTAGGGTGGGAGCTGTTTTTT.

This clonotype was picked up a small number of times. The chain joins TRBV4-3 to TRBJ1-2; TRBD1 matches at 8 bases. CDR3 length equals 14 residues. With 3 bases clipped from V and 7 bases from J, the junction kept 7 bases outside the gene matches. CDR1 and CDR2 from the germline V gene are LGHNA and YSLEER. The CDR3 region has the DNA TGCGCCAGCAGCCATATAGGACAGGGAGGTGGCTACACCTTC. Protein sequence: CASSHIGQGGGYTF.